These 17 T cell receptor beta chains share one sample of origin, sequenced in a study of Graves' ophthalmopathy and Graves' hyperthyroidism. Amplified material comprised TCR beta CDR3 regions derived from RNA transcripts. Second-round multiplex PCR came after first-round RT-PCR with HTBI primers. TCRdb re-called the multiplex PCR reads with MiXCR, one entry per CDR3 protein. This sample carries more than 550,000 distinct CDR3 sequences, under 50% of them seen once, and the ten largest clones take 3% to 4%. Sequencing used peripheral blood. The receptors were gathered from an adult man with Graves' ophthalmopathy.

V and J are TRBV14 and TRBJ1-5, with unresolved D. In germline, CDR1 is SGHDN, CDR2 FVKESK. Deletions cut 8 bases from V and 0 bases from J, with 11 bases between. CDR3 length: 14 residues. Here the CDR3 reads CASSAKYSNQPQHF. In nucleotides, the CDR3 is TGTGCCAGCTCTGCTAAGTATAGCAATCAGCCCCAGCATTTT.

This chain links TRBV29-1 with TRBJ2-7, with D perhaps matching TRBD1 (6 bases). This CDR3 is built from 12 residues. Germline V CDR1 and CDR2: SQVTM, ANQGSEA. V dropped 8 bases and J dropped 2 bases, with 13 bases sitting between them. The CDR3 DNA follows: TGCAGCTCACCAGGGGAGACCTACGAGCAGTACTTC. It is translated as CSSPGETYEQYF.

This clonotype was seen many times. The J gene is TRBJ1-5, the V gene TRBV24-1; TRBD1 matches 9 bases. CDR3 length: 14 residues. Germline CDR1 is KGHDR and CDR2 is SFDVKD. Losses at the gene ends were 3 bases for V and 7 bases for J; bases not matched to a gene: 3. CDR3 in DNA: TGTGCCACCAGTGATCGAACAGGGGGCCAGCCCCAGCATTTT. It translates to CATSDRTGGQPQHF.

This clonotype came up many times. In DNA, the CDR3 is TGTGCCAGCAGCGTAGGCAGTAGCGAGACCCAGTACTTC. Translation gives CASSVGSSETQYF. V is TRBV9 and J is TRBJ2-5; no clear D gene. This CDR3 has 13 residues. V lost 0 bases and J lost 5, with 8 bases in between. Germline V gives CDR1 SGDLS, CDR2 YYNGEE.

This clonotype was recorded at least ten times. This chain joins TRBV5-5 and TRBJ2-5, with a tentative D call TRBD1 (5 bases). Trimming shortened V by 3 bases and J by 1 base, and 10 bases separated the two germline ends. Germline V gene sequence: CDR1 SGHKS, CDR2 YYEKEE (reference sequence). The CDR3 runs 14 residues. This chain's CDR3 is CASSWGNIQETQYF. CDR3 nucleotide sequence: TGTGCCAGCAGCTGGGGCAACATCCAAGAGACCCAGTACTTC.

This clonotype was seen at least ten times. The chain is built from TRBV24-1 and TRBJ1-2, with D unclear. Germline CDR1 and CDR2: KGHDR and SFDVKD. The germline V and J ends were trimmed by 2 bases and 4 bases, with 10 bases remaining between them. The CDR3 consists of 14 residues. The CDR3 is CATSDSIRLYGYTF. In nucleotides, the CDR3 is TGTGCCACCAGTGATTCCATCAGGCTCTATGGCTACACCTTC.

Of note for this clonotype: A much larger clone differs by one base, so this may be a read error. The chain carries TRBV10-3 and TRBJ1-5; D is undetermined. V lost 5 bases and J 2 bases, leaving 7 bases between the germline ends. Germline CDR1 reads ENHRY; CDR2 reads SYGVKD. CDR3 length equals 13 residues. The CDR3, as DNA: TGTGCCATCAGTTCCCCAGGCAATCAGCCCCAGCATTTT. Encoded protein: CAISSPGNQPQHF.

This chain joins TRBV2 and TRBJ2-5; 8 nucleotides agree with TRBD2. J lost 2 bases, V lost 8 bases, and 10 bases had no gene match. CDR3 length: 15 residues. Germline V gene data show CDR1 as SNHLY and CDR2 as FYNNEI. DNA for the CDR3: TGTGCCAGCTGCAGCGGGAGCGTAGATCAAGAGACCCAGTACTTC. Its protein is CASCSGSVDQETQYF.

On this clonotype itself: This may arise from a read error, as a much more abundant clone is one base away. The chain combines TRBV14 with TRBJ1-2; 8 positions match TRBD1. Unmatched junction bases numbered 9, after V lost 2 bases and J lost 7 bases. This CDR3 contains 15 residues. Germline-derived CDR1 and CDR2 are SGHDN and FVKESK. The CDR3 loop is CASSQTDRASGGYTF. The CDR3 nucleotides read TGTGCCAGCAGCCAAACGGACAGGGCCTCCGGTGGCTACACCTTC.

This clonotype was seen repeatedly, ten times or more. The chain recombines TRBV9 with TRBJ1-1; D is perhaps TRBD1 (5 bases). Trimming took 3 bases from V and 6 from J, leaving 18 bases between them. The CDR3 has 15 amino acids. The germline V gene encodes CDR1 SGDLS and CDR2 YYNGEE. CDR3 bases: TGTGCCAGCAGCGCCGATACGACCAGGGAGCCTGAAGCTTTCTTT. Translating gives CASSADTTREPEAFF.

The rearrangement uses TRBV7-8 and TRBJ1-3; no reliable D call. V gave up 5 bases and J gave up 4 bases, with 15 bases separating them. This CDR3 region has 15 residues. The germline V gene encodes CDR1 SGHVS and CDR2 FQNEAQ. CDR3: CASSVGRTEGNTIYF. Here the CDR3 DNA reads TGTGCCAGCAGCGTAGGCCGGACGGAGGGAAACACCATATATTTT.

Of note for this clonotype: As the CDR3 is not closed by the conserved phenylalanine or tryptophan, this likely results from a read error. It is unclear where the CDR3 begins or ends on the DNA, so no DNA is shown, and the CDR3 is as TCRdb lists it. The V call is TRBV12-3 or TRBV12-4, the J call TRBJ1-1. The CDR3 sequence runs 8 residues, both termini included. The CDR3 region is CASSLAVT.

J is TRBJ2-2 and V is TRBV5-1; 9 bases align to TRBD1. Per germline, CDR1 SGHRS and CDR2 YFSETQ. V lost 3 bases and J lost 6; bases outside the gene matches: 3. The CDR3 consists of 14 residues. The DNA of the CDR3 is TGCGCCAGCAGCTGGACAGGGGTGCCCGGGGAGCTGTTTTTT. Its translation: CASSWTGVPGELFF.

With regard to this clonotype: A much larger clone lies one base from this, so it may be a read error. The chain employs TRBV7-9 and TRBJ1-5, with D possibly matching TRBD1 (5 bases). This CDR3 contains 17 residues. Germline-derived CDR1 and CDR2 are SEHNR and FQNEAQ (reference sequence). V gave up 4 bases and J gave up 6 bases, with 22 bases separating them. The CDR3, as DNA: TGTGCCAGCAGCTCCCTCCCACCGGGACGGGGAGTTCAGCCCCAGCATTTT. Its translation: CASSSLPPGRGVQPQHF.

The rearrangement links TRBV24-1 to TRBJ1-2; 7 nucleotides agree with TRBD1. Germline values: CDR1 KGHDR, CDR2 SFDVKD. J lost 4 bases, V lost 4 bases, and 8 bases had no gene match. The CDR3 runs 15 residues. The CDR3 DNA reads TGTGCCACCAGTGACAGGACAGGTTCCCGCTATGGCTACACCTTC. Residues: CATSDRTGSRYGYTF.

The chain has TRBV6-6 and TRBJ2-7, with D possibly TRBD1 on 5 matching bases. The ends were cut back, 0 bases at V and 4 bases at J, with 10 bases in the middle. Germline CDR1 MNHNY, CDR2 SVGAGI (reference sequence). The CDR3 length is 14 residues. The CDR3 spells CASSYSTVMYEQYF. CDR3 in DNA: TGTGCCAGCAGTTACTCGACAGTCATGTACGAGCAGTACTTC.

This clonotype was seen at least ten times. The chain combines TRBV2 with TRBJ1-2; 11 bases are a match to TRBD1. With 7 bases clipped from V and 0 bases from J, the junction kept 4 bases outside the gene matches. The CDR3 loop spans 15 amino acids. The germline CDR1 and CDR2 sequences are SNHLY and FYNNEI. CDR3 bases: TGTGCCAGCACCGGGACAGGGGGAGCTAACTATGGCTACACCTTC. It encodes CASTGTGGANYGYTF. Based on the CDR3 plus reference TRBV2 and TRBJ1-2, the full variable domain is EPEVTQTPSHQVTQMGQEVILRCVPISNHLYFYWYRQILGQKVEFLVSFYNNEISEKSEIFDDQFSVERPDGSNFTLKIRSTKLEDSAMYFCASTGTGGANYGYTFGSGTRLTVV.